This is a list of T cell receptor beta chains from one sample in a study of blood T cell repertoires in COVID-19. Repertoires were generated with immunoSEQ multiplex PCR, while TCRdb's copy carries only in-frame clones and drops some. The table has roughly 62,000 clones, around four fifths seen once. The sequencing input was peripheral blood. The receptors originated from a man aged 25 to 40 with COVID-19, enrolled during active disease. Both conserved end residues are part of each CDR3. The D gene is left open where the match is weak. A clone size is listed for some rows: how often the clone was seen (once, few, many), or a class if it is expanded.

TRBV19,TRBJ2-7,NA,NA,TGTGCCAGTAGTACCCAGCCCGGGGGTCCCTACGAGCAGTACTTC,CASSTQPGGPYEQYF
TRBV7-9,TRBJ1-2,TRBD1,NA,TGTGCCAGCAGCCCTAACCAACAGGGGGGGGGCTCTGGCTACACCTTC,CASSPNQQGGGSGYTF
TRBV7-2,TRBJ2-5,NA,NA,TGTGCCAGCAGCTTAGGTCCGGGGTACCAAGAGACCCAGTACTTC,CASSLGPGYQETQYF
TRBV27,TRBJ2-7,NA,NA,TGTGCCAGCGGAACCCAGGGGGGCGAGCAGTACTTC,CASGTQGGEQYF
TRBV28,TRBJ1-6,NA,NA,TGTGCCAGCAGTTTGGACTCAGCGAGATCACCCCTCCACTTT,CASSLDSARSPLHF
TRBV10-3,TRBJ2-3,NA,NA,TGTGCCATAGGGACTTCCGGAGATACGCAGTATTTT,CAIGTSGDTQYF
TRBV19,TRBJ2-7,TRBD1,once,TGTGCCAGTAGTAGATCTACAGGGGGCGCCTACGAGCAGTACTTC,CASSRSTGGAYEQYF
TRBV29-1,TRBJ2-1,TRBD2,NA,TGCAGCCTCAACACCGGGACTAGTAACAATGAGCAGTTCTTC,CSLNTGTSNNEQFF
TRBV27,TRBJ2-1,TRBD2,NA,TGTGCCAGCTCTACTAGCGGGAGTCTCAATGAGCAGTTCTTC,CASSTSGSLNEQFF
TRBV28,TRBJ1-5,TRBD1,NA,TGTGCCAGCAGGACAGGGGTAAGCAATCAGCCCCAGCATTTT,CASRTGVSNQPQHF
TRBV27,TRBJ2-2,NA,NA,TGTGCCAGCCTAGCCGAGAACACCGGGGAGCTGTTTTTT,CASLAENTGELFF
TRBV19,TRBJ2-7,TRBD1,NA,TGTGCCAGTAGTATCCCGGGACAGGGGGCCGTCGAGCAGTACTTC,CASSIPGQGAVEQYF
TRBV28,TRBJ2-5,NA,NA,TGTGCCAGCAGTTTACCAGGGGAAGAGACCCAGTACTTC,CASSLPGEETQYF
TRBV5-4,TRBJ2-5,NA,NA,TGTGCCAGCAGCTCCCCACAGGTGGGCCCCCTCCAAGAGACCCAGTACTTC,CASSSPQVGPLQETQYF
TRBV30,TRBJ2-7,NA,NA,TGTGCCTGGAGGGGCAAACAGGGTTGGGGCGAGCAGTACTTC,CAWRGKQGWGEQYF
TRBV7-2,TRBJ1-2,TRBD1,NA,TGTGCCAGCAGCCCTGCTGGACAGGGAATATTCTATGGCTACACCTTC,CASSPAGQGIFYGYTF
TRBV3-1/TRBV3-2,TRBJ1-1,NA,NA,TGTGCCAGCAGCCGCCTCACCGGCGGAACTGAAGCTTTCTTT,CASSRLTGGTEAFF
TRBV30,TRBJ1-1,NA,NA,TGTGCCTGGGGGAAGCAGGGGAACACTGAAGCTTTCTTT,CAWGKQGNTEAFF
TRBV28,TRBJ1-4,NA,few,TGTGCCAGCAGCCCATTGGGCAGGGGTCTTGAAAAACTGTTTTTT,CASSPLGRGLEKLFF
TRBV9,TRBJ2-7,NA,NA,TGTGCCAGCAGCGTAGGCCCTCGTGGGGGCGGTACTTCCTACGAGCAGTACTTC,CASSVGPRGGGTSYEQYF
TRBV12-5,TRBJ2-7,TRBD1,medium-sized,TGTGCTAGCCCCGCTGTGGGACAGTCTTACGAGCAGTACTTC,CASPAVGQSYEQYF
TRBV6-2/TRBV6-3,TRBJ1-5,TRBD1,few,TGTGCCAGCAGCCGTACCGGGACAGGGTACTATAGCAATCAGCCCCAGCATTTT,CASSRTGTGYYSNQPQHF
TRBV3-1/TRBV3-2,TRBJ2-2,TRBD2,few,TGTGCCAGCAGCCAGAGCGGGAGGGGCACCGGGGAGCTGTTTTTT,CASSQSGRGTGELFF
TRBV28,TRBJ2-2,TRBD1,NA,TGTGCCAGCAGTCCACGACAGGGCCTGAACACCGGGGAGCTGTTTTTT,CASSPRQGLNTGELFF
TRBV27,TRBJ1-2,NA,NA,TGTGCCAGCAGCCCACGCAGATCTAACTATGGCTACACCTTC,CASSPRRSNYGYTF
TRBV4-1,TRBJ1-3,TRBD1,NA,TGCGCCAGCAGCCCTGGGACAGCCTCTGGAAACACCATATATTTT,CASSPGTASGNTIYF
TRBV29-1,TRBJ1-5,NA,NA,TGCAGCGTAGGGGGGGGGAGTTCTTATAGCAATCAGCCCCAGCATTTT,CSVGGGSSYSNQPQHF
TRBV14,TRBJ2-2,TRBD2,NA,TGTGCCAGCAGCCCTCCGGGACTAGCGGGAGGATCAACCGGGGAGCTGTTTTTT,CASSPPGLAGGSTGELFF
TRBV28,TRBJ1-6,NA,NA,TGTGCCAGCATAGGGGCGGGGAGGTCACCCCTCCACTTT,CASIGAGRSPLHF
TRBV10-3,TRBJ1-5,NA,NA,TGTGCCATCAGTGAGCCGGGGGGAGGGCCTAGGCAGCCCCAGCATTTT,CAISEPGGGPRQPQHF
TRBV2,TRBJ1-5,NA,NA,TGTGCCAGCTGGCATGGGGGGGCTGGTAATCAGCCCCAGCATTTT,CASWHGGAGNQPQHF
TRBV2,TRBJ2-1,TRBD2,NA,TGTGCCAGCAGTACAAGCGGGAGTGGTTTCAATGAGCAGTTCTTC,CASSTSGSGFNEQFF
TRBV25-1,TRBJ2-5,NA,NA,TGTGCCAGCCGGTCGCAAGGGGGTGGAGAGACCCAGTACTTC,CASRSQGGGETQYF
TRBV13,TRBJ2-7,TRBD2,NA,TGTGCCAGCAGCTTAGCCCAGCAAGCGGGAGGCCAACACTCCTACGAGCAGTACTTC,CASSLAQQAGGQHSYEQYF
TRBV19,TRBJ2-1,NA,NA,TGTGCCAGTAGCCTGGGAGGACTACTATACAATGAGCAGTTCTTC,CASSLGGLLYNEQFF
TRBV29-1,TRBJ1-1,NA,NA,TGCAGCGTTGGGCGGGGCACAGTTGACACTGAAGCTTTCTTT,CSVGRGTVDTEAFF
TRBV12-5,TRBJ2-4,NA,NA,TGTGCTAGTGGTTTGGGACAGGGACTAGCCAAAAACATTCAGTACTTC,CASGLGQGLAKNIQYF
TRBV5-6,TRBJ2-3,NA,NA,TGTGCCAGCAGCTTCGGAAGCGGTACAGATACGCAGTATTTT,CASSFGSGTDTQYF
TRBV11-2,TRBJ2-5,TRBD1,NA,TGTGCCAGCAGCCCGAGGGGGCGGGAAGAGACCCAGTACTTC,CASSPRGREETQYF
TRBV5-5,TRBJ2-7,NA,NA,TGTGCCAGCAGCCCATGGGGGCCCCGGGCCTACGAGCAGTACTTC,CASSPWGPRAYEQYF
TRBV6-5,TRBJ2-2,NA,NA,TGTGCCAGCAGTAACGCGAAGACGAACACCGGGGAGCTGTTTTTT,CASSNAKTNTGELFF
TRBV29-1,TRBJ1-2,NA,NA,TGCAGCGTAGCTCAAGAGGGACTAGGTGGCTACACCTTC,CSVAQEGLGGYTF
TRBV30,TRBJ1-3,TRBD1,NA,TGTGCCTGGAGTCGGAAACCGGGACAGGGGAACACCATATATTTT,CAWSRKPGQGNTIYF
TRBV18,TRBJ1-1,TRBD1,NA,TGTGCCAGCTCACCCTGGGACAGACCTTCCTACACTGAAGCTTTCTTT,CASSPWDRPSYTEAFF
TRBV2,TRBJ2-7,NA,NA,TGTGCCAGCAGAACCGGGACATCCGTCGACGAGCAGTACTTC,CASRTGTSVDEQYF
TRBV19,TRBJ1-1,TRBD1,NA,TGTGCCAGTAGGGACCCAGGGGGCGGGCTTCGAACTGAAGCTTTCTTT,CASRDPGGGLRTEAFF
TRBV7-8,TRBJ1-4,NA,NA,TGTGCCAGCAGCTTAGACAGAAATGAAAAACTGTTTTTT,CASSLDRNEKLFF
TRBV6-6,TRBJ2-3,TRBD2,NA,TGTGCCAGCAGCCTCTATTCAGCTCCGATGGGACTAGCGCGCACAGATACGCAGTATTTT,CASSLYSAPMGLARTDTQYF
TRBV9,TRBJ1-4,NA,NA,TGTGCCAGCAGCGTTGGGGGGGAAATGAATGAAAAACTGTTTTTT,CASSVGGEMNEKLFF
TRBV6-1,TRBJ1-6,TRBD1,NA,TGTGCCAGCAGTGAAGTAGGGACAGGGGTGTCACCCCTCCACTTT,CASSEVGTGVSPLHF
TRBV27,TRBJ2-3,TRBD2,NA,TGTGCCAGCAGTCCACGACTAGCGGGGAGAGATACGCAGTATTTT,CASSPRLAGRDTQYF